The entry below describes one T cell receptor (beta chain). Its specificity is not known. This record belongs to a study of CD8 T cells in Susac syndrome. Overall study findings and caveats: The authors acknowledged that their TCR sequencing and HLA analysis involved a relatively small number of individuals.

The germline V and J ends were trimmed by 6 bases and 8 bases, with 8 bases remaining between them. CDR3 length: 11 residues. Random hexamers served to reverse transcribe roughly 0.45 to 1 ug RNA. TCRdb passed the immunoSEQ multiplex PCR reads through MiXCR, listing each CDR3 protein once. The sample yields hundreds of thousands of distinct CDR3 sequences, 75% to 90% seen once. Negative isolation was used for CD8+ and CD4+ T cells, and FACS enrichment was applied to TEMRA cells. Sequencing was carried out using CD8+ T cells from PBMCs. V usage is TRBV12-3 or TRBV12-4 and J usage is TRBJ2-1; D gene ambiguous. The source of this sequence is a human donor with multiple sclerosis. In nucleotides, the CDR3 is TGTGCCAGCAGCGATTACGATGAGCAGTTCTTC. As protein: CASSDYDEQFF.